The 28 T cell receptor beta chains presented below share a single source sample, sequenced in a study of cytomegalovirus exposure and HLA in healthy donors. A multiplex PCR was run with 60 Vbeta primers and 13 Jbeta primers. The protocol was immunoSEQ multiplex PCR, while the TCRdb copy is restricted to in-frame clones and leaves out a portion. This sample carries about 130,000 clones, about four fifths of them seen once, and the ten largest clones take 4.5% to 5%. Sequencing input: PBMCs. All receptors derive from a man under 40 in good health.

The chain employs TRBV29-1 and TRBJ2-3; tentatively, D is TRBD2 (5 bases). Per germline, CDR1 SQVTM and CDR2 ANQGSEA. CDR3 length: 12 amino acids. The V end lost 3 bases, the J end lost 4 bases, and 8 bases lay between the germline ends. The CDR3 is CSVDGGSDTQYF. The DNA of the CDR3 is TGCAGCGTTGACGGCGGGTCAGATACGCAGTATTTT.

J is TRBJ1-1 and V is TRBV28; D unclear. This CDR3 comprises 12 residues. In germline, CDR1 is MDHEN, CDR2 SYDVKM. Trimming shortened V by 2 bases and J by 6 bases, and 7 bases separated the two germline ends. Here the CDR3 reads CASSLEIAEAFF. In DNA form, the CDR3 reads TGTGCCAGCAGTTTAGAGATTGCTGAAGCTTTCTTT.

The V gene is TRBV27, the J gene TRBJ2-1; 10 bases match TRBD2. Germline CDR1 reads MNHEY; CDR2 reads SMNVEV (reference sequence). There are 16 residues in the CDR3. J lost 6 bases, V lost 7 bases, and 12 bases had no gene match. CDR3 DNA sequence: TGTGCCAGCACCCCGGGGACTAGCGAGTTTTCCAATGAGCAGTTCTTC. Translation: CASTPGTSEFSNEQFF.

With respect to this clone: The junction differs from germline at one of its ends, possibly a read error. The V gene is TRBV5-4, the J gene TRBJ1-4, with 7 bases that match TRBD1. Germline loops: CDR1 SGHNT, CDR2 YYREEE (reference sequence). The CDR3 loop spans 15 amino acids. The CDR3: CANSRGTADNEKLFF. The CDR3 DNA sequence: TGTGCCAACAGCCGGGGGACAGCCGATAATGAAAAACTGTTTTTT. The full variable domain, rest sourced from reference TRBV5-4 and TRBJ1-4, is ETGVTQSPTHLIKTRGQQVTLRCSSQSGHNTVSWYQQALGQGPQFIFQYYREEENGRGNFPPRFSGLQFPNYSSELNVNALELDDSALYLCANSRGTADNEKLFFGSGTQLSVL.

The rearrangement links TRBV9 to TRBJ2-7; 7 nucleotides agree with TRBD2. The CDR3 loop spans 15 amino acids. In germline, CDR1 is SGDLS, CDR2 YYNGEE. After removal of 4 bases from V and 1 base from J, the junction contained 8 bases not matched to a gene. CDR3 protein: CASSLAVGGSYEQYF. The CDR3 DNA sequence: TGTGCCAGCAGCTTAGCGGTCGGGGGGTCCTACGAGCAGTACTTC.

This clone was counted a few times. V gene TRBV7-6 combines with J gene TRBJ2-2; 7 nucleotides align to TRBD2. The trim removed 8 bases at V and 2 bases at J, leaving 5 bases unmatched. The CDR3 is made up of 14 amino acids. The germline gives CDR1 SGHVS, CDR2 FNYEAQ. The DNA for the CDR3 is TGTGCCAGCCTCCGGGAGGTCAACACCGGGGAGCTGTTTTTT. Translating it yields CASLREVNTGELFF.

The chain carries TRBV18 and TRBJ2-1; tentative D call: TRBD1 (5 bases). Trimming took off 3 bases at V and 5 bases at J, with 11 bases between the two ends. CDR3 length equals 14 residues. CDR1 KGHSH and CDR2 LQKENI come from the germline V gene. The CDR3 DNA follows: TGTGCCAGCTCACCGGTGCTAGGGGACAATGAGCAGTTCTTC. This encodes CASSPVLGDNEQFF.

V gene TRBV7-9 combines with J gene TRBJ1-2, with no clear D. CDR3 length equals 15 residues. V lost 1 base to trimming and J lost 3 bases, with 12 bases between them. Germline V gives CDR1 SEHNR, CDR2 FQNEAQ (reference sequence). The chain's CDR3 is CASSLESGDHYGYTF. Here the CDR3 DNA reads TGTGCCAGCAGCTTAGAGAGCGGAGACCACTATGGCTACACCTTC.

The rearrangement joins TRBV30 to TRBJ2-7; D is possibly TRBD2 (7 bases). Trimming removed 3 bases from V and 4 bases from J, with 13 bases in between. CDR1 and CDR2 (germline): GTSNPN, SVGIG (reference sequence). The CDR3 spans 13 residues. The chain's CDR3 is CAWSGGPFYEQYF. CDR3 nucleotide sequence: TGTGCCTGGAGCGGGGGGCCTTTTTACGAGCAGTACTTC.

V and J are TRBV6-5 and TRBJ1-5; no clear D. V lost 6 bases, J lost 0 bases, and 9 bases lay in between. Per germline, CDR1 MNHEY and CDR2 SVGAGI. The length of the CDR3 is 14 residues. CDR3 protein: CASSRTISNQPQHF. In DNA form, the CDR3 reads TGTGCCAGCAGCCGGACTATTAGCAATCAGCCCCAGCATTTT.

This clone came up once. This sequence joins TRBV19 and TRBJ1-5, with no clear D. The V gene lost 7 bases and the J gene lost 0 bases, with 13 bases spanning the gap. Germline V CDR1 and CDR2: LNHDA, SQIVND (reference sequence). The CDR3 is 15 residues long. The CDR3 DNA reads as TGTGCCAGTATAGAAAGGACTGTTAGCAATCAGCCCCAGCATTTT. Protein product: CASIERTVSNQPQHF.

This chain joins TRBV4-1 and TRBJ2-5; D possibly corresponds to TRBD1 (6 bases). CDR1 and CDR2 (germline): MGHRA, YSYEKL. The CDR3 totals 15 residues. Trimming shortened V by 4 bases and J by 1 base, and 13 bases separated the two germline ends. CDR3 region: CASSPFGQFQETQYF. CDR3 nucleotide sequence: TGCGCCAGCAGCCCGTTCGGACAGTTCCAAGAGACCCAGTACTTC.

This chain uses TRBV19 with TRBJ2-1; 8 positions agree with TRBD2. The CDR3 has 15 amino acids. Germline CDR1 reads LNHDA; CDR2 reads SQIVND (reference sequence). J gave up 0 bases and V 7 bases, and 5 bases lay outside the gene matches. Written as DNA, the CDR3 is TGTGCCAGTAAGGGACTAGGGAGCTCCTACAATGAGCAGTTCTTC. This translates into CASKGLGSSYNEQFF.

V and J are TRBV5-8 and TRBJ2-6, with D perhaps TRBD2 (7 bases). This CDR3 has 17 amino acids. V was trimmed by 9 bases and J by 0 bases, leaving 19 bases between them. Germline V gene data show CDR1 as SGHTS and CDR2 as YDEGEE. DNA for the CDR3: TGTGCCACTCCCCCCCGGGGGGCCGACTCTGGGGCCAACGTCCTGACTTTC. As protein: CATPPRGADSGANVLTF.

Comment on this clone: Germline is not matched at one junction end, which may reflect a read error. The chain combines TRBV7-9 with TRBJ2-7, with 9 nucleotides matching TRBD2. The CDR3 has 13 amino acids. Germline CDR1 and CDR2: SEHNR and FQNEAQ (reference sequence). The CDR3 DNA sequence: TGTTCCAGCAGCTTAGCGGGAGTCTACGAGCAGTACTTC. This codes for CSSSLAGVYEQYF.

The CDR3 protein is CASSYLANPDDEQFF. CDR3 nucleotides: TGTGCCAGCAGCTACCTAGCCAATCCAGACGATGAGCAGTTCTTC. The chain joins TRBV7-9 to TRBJ2-1; tentative D call: TRBD2 (5 bases). The CDR3 sequence is 15 residues long. Trimming removed 4 bases from V and 8 bases from J, with 18 bases in between. Germline V gene data show CDR1 as SEHNR and CDR2 as FQNEAQ (reference sequence).

The rearrangement uses TRBV10-3 and TRBJ1-1, with D unclear. The CDR3 sequence is 12 residues long. Trimming removed 2 bases at V and 4 bases at J, with 5 bases between. The germline V gene encodes CDR1 ENHRY and CDR2 SYGVKD. The CDR3 coding sequence is TGTGCCATCAGTGAGCTGTTCACTGAAGCTTTCTTT. Amino acids: CAISELFTEAFF.

The chain combines TRBV6-5 with TRBJ1-3; tentative D call: TRBD1 (6 bases). CDR3 length: 14 amino acids. Germline loops: CDR1 MNHEY, CDR2 SVGAGI. Trimming took 5 bases from V and 4 from J, leaving 12 bases between them. CDR3 residues: CASSNRVLGNTIYF. DNA of the CDR3: TGTGCCAGCAGTAACAGGGTGTTAGGAAACACCATATATTTT.

The chain is built from TRBV11-2 and TRBJ1-1; 9 bases fit TRBD1. The J segment lost 8 bases and the V segment lost 5 bases, leaving 9 bases of the junction unmatched. The CDR3 is 14 residues long. CDR1 is SGHAT, CDR2 FQNNGV, per germline. Written as DNA, the CDR3 is TGTGCCAGCAGCCGATCCACCGGGACAGGGGAAGCTTTCTTT. This encodes CASSRSTGTGEAFF.

Concerning this clone itself: Other DNA sequences in this specimen translate into the identical CDR3. The V call is TRBV5-1, the J call TRBJ1-1; D possibly corresponds to TRBD1 (5 bases). Germline V gene sequence: CDR1 SGHRS, CDR2 YFSETQ. The CDR3 spans 14 residues. The V gene lost 0 bases and the J gene lost 1 base, with 7 bases spanning the gap. CDR3 sequence: CASSLAGGNTEAFF. CDR3 DNA sequence: TGCGCCAGCAGCTTGGCCGGGGGGAACACTGAAGCTTTCTTT.

This clone was observed a handful of times. The rearrangement links TRBV18 to TRBJ2-3, with 13 bases aligning to TRBD2. The junction had 7 bases not matched to a gene; V was cut back by 3 bases and J by 1 base. CDR1 and CDR2 (germline): KGHSH, LQKENI. CDR3 length equals 18 residues. CDR3: CASSPGLAGASGTDTQYF. CDR3 nucleotides: TGTGCCAGCTCACCCGGACTAGCGGGAGCATCTGGCACAGATACGCAGTATTTT.

The CDR3 spells CASNPLTVGMGTQYF. CDR3 in DNA: TGTGCCAGCAACCCCCTAACAGTTGGCATGGGGACCCAGTACTTC. J is TRBJ2-5 and V is TRBV6-1; no firm D call. CDR1 and CDR2 (germline): MNHNS, SASEGT. V lost 7 bases and J 7 bases, leaving 22 bases between the germline ends. The CDR3 spans 15 residues.

Comment on this clone: The missing conserved phenylalanine or tryptophan at the end of this CDR3 makes a read error likely. The rearrangement links TRBV6-1 to TRBJ1-5; the D gene is possibly TRBD1 (6 bases). Trimming took 8 bases from V and 11 from J, leaving 19 bases between them. There are 13 residues in the CDR3. CDR1 and CDR2 from the germline V gene are MNHNS and SASEGT. CDR3 protein: CASGTHRAAAQHL. The DNA for the CDR3 is TGTGCCAGCGGTACCCACAGGGCAGCGGCCCAGCATCTT.

The chain uses TRBV5-6 and TRBJ2-2; 14 nucleotides agree with TRBD2. This CDR3 has 17 amino acids. V lost 4 bases and J lost 7; bases outside the gene matches: 9. Germline CDR1 SGHDT, CDR2 YYEEEE. The CDR3 region has the DNA TGTGCCAGCAGCATGGGACTAGCGGGAGAGGCGGGCGGGGAGCTGTTTTTT. The encoded protein is CASSMGLAGEAGGELFF.

This chain uses TRBV4-1 with TRBJ2-7; tentatively, D is TRBD2 (6 bases). CDR1 MGHRA and CDR2 YSYEKL come from the germline V gene. Trimming took 0 bases from V and 2 from J, leaving 11 bases between them. The CDR3 extends over 15 amino acids. The CDR3 sequence: CASSQDTSLPYEQYF. In nucleotides, the CDR3 is TGCGCCAGCAGCCAAGATACTAGCCTCCCCTACGAGCAGTACTTC.

This sequence joins TRBV7-9 and TRBJ2-1; 9 nucleotides match TRBD2. This CDR3 is 17 amino acids long. The V gene's germline CDR1 is SEHNR and CDR2 FQNEAQ (reference sequence). With 3 bases clipped from V and 3 bases from J, the junction kept 9 bases outside the gene matches. DNA of the CDR3: TGTGCCAGCAGCTTCCCCTACTCTAGCGGGAACTACAATGAGCAGTTCTTC. This sequence encodes CASSFPYSSGNYNEQFF.

The gene calls are TRBV25-1 and TRBJ1-1, with 7 bases identical to TRBD1. CDR1 and CDR2 (germline): MGHDK, SYGVNS. V lost 4 bases to trimming and J lost 1 base; unmatched junction nucleotides: 3. The CDR3 loop spans 14 amino acids. CDR3 DNA sequence: TGTGCCAGCAGTGCACACAGGGGGAACACTGAAGCTTTCTTT. Protein: CASSAHRGNTEAFF.

V usage is TRBV27 and J usage is TRBJ1-2; D possibly corresponds to TRBD1 (6 bases). In germline, CDR1 is MNHEY, CDR2 SMNVEV (reference sequence). V dropped 5 bases and J dropped 6 bases, with 19 bases sitting between them. There are 15 residues in the CDR3. CDR3 in amino acids: CASSRLSDSQDGYTF. The DNA for the CDR3 is TGTGCCAGCAGTCGACTCTCGGACAGTCAAGATGGCTACACCTTC.